This TCR beta chain was retrieved from a study of T cell responses to AZD1222 COVID-19 vaccine. About the research overall: Combined were second doses at about 4 or about 12 weeks. Study observations and caveats: Vaccine-related CD4 TCRs covered spike, predominating at 160-218 and 743-854. Nearly half of the spike-specific TCRs reportedly recognize variant regions that carry no mutations.

For this clone: Antigen: not known.

Germline V gene data show CDR1 as LNHDA and CDR2 as SQIVND (reference sequence). V lost 9 bases and J lost 3, with 27 bases in between. CDR3 size: 18 residues. Only in-frame clones appear in the TCRdb table, and some are missing; sequencing was by immunoSEQ multiplex PCR. The data show under 200,000 clones, approximately 95% seen once. This specimen was peripheral blood, taken on day 0 of AZD1222 vaccination. The V and J genes are TRBV19 and TRBJ1-5; D remains unclear. This TCR was recovered from an adult in good health. Here the CDR3 reads CARVSSALKTPSNQPQHF. DNA for the CDR3: TGTGCCAGGGTAAGTTCTGCTTTAAAAACACCGTCCAATCAGCCCCAGCATTTT.